This T cell receptor (beta chain) originates from a study of TIL therapy for anti-PD-1-resistant metastatic lung cancer. Study details: Median patient age was 54, ranging roughly 38-75 years. Tumors carried a median about 1.5 non-synonymous mutations per megabase. Study conclusions and caveats: Infused TIL clonotypes partially replaced the baseline blood repertoire, then decayed over months.

Of note for this clone: The antigen is unknown.

The immunoSEQ assay was v3. Each library reached some 2 million read pairs, or about 5-6.5 million at deep level. Only in-frame clones appear in the TCRdb table, and some are missing; sequencing was by immunoSEQ multiplex PCR. The table includes tens of thousands of clones, about nine tenths detected once. Time point noted: pre-treatment sample, taken before nivolumab and TIL therapy. The sequences come from blood, collected at baseline. This TCR came from a person between 25 and 79 years old with non-small cell lung cancer.

CDR3 amino acids: CASSHSGRASYNEQFF. In nucleotides, the CDR3 is TGTGCCAGCAGCCATAGCGGGAGGGCCTCCTACAATGAGCAGTTCTTC. The gene calls are TRBV3-1 (or the pseudogene TRBV3-2) and TRBJ2-1; 11 positions match TRBD2. V gave up 3 bases and J gave up 0 bases; unmatched junction bases: 1. The CDR3 loop spans 16 amino acids. The V gene's germline CDR1 is LGHDT and CDR2 YNNKEL (reference sequence).